The 2 T cell receptor beta chains presented below share a single source sample, sequenced in a study of T cells in Graves' hyperthyroidism and ophthalmopathy. Regions amplified from RNA transcripts were the TCR beta CDR3 regions. Researchers ran a first-round RT-PCR on the TCR CDR3 using the HTBI primer set. TCRdb called the multiplex PCR reads again in MiXCR, with one record for every CDR3 protein. Of about 270,000 distinct CDR3 sequences in the sample, over 20% are singletons; the top ten hold around 62%. Sequencing input: blood. All receptors come from a young man with Graves' ophthalmopathy.

This clonotype was seen at least ten times. The chain joins TRBV20-1 to TRBJ2-7; perhaps D is TRBD1 or TRBD2 (6 bases each). V shed 3 bases and J shed 1 base, with 13 bases lying between them. Per the germline V gene, CDR1 is DFQATT and CDR2 is SNEGSKA (reference sequence). The CDR3 loop spans 14 amino acids. CDR3 coding DNA: TGCAGTGCTAGGGGGGGCGGGGCTTCCTACGAGCAGTACTTC. Its protein product is CSARGGGASYEQYF.

This clonotype appeared many times. The chain recombines TRBV7-9 with TRBJ2-1; 9 bases fit TRBD2. Germline V gene sequence: CDR1 SEHNR, CDR2 FQNEAQ (reference sequence). Trimming took 6 bases from V and 8 from J; bases not matched to a gene: 11. CDR3 size: 15 residues. Here the CDR3 DNA reads TGTGCCAGCAGAAAGCCGGGACTAGCCTCCGATGAGCAGTTCTTC. As protein: CASRKPGLASDEQFF.